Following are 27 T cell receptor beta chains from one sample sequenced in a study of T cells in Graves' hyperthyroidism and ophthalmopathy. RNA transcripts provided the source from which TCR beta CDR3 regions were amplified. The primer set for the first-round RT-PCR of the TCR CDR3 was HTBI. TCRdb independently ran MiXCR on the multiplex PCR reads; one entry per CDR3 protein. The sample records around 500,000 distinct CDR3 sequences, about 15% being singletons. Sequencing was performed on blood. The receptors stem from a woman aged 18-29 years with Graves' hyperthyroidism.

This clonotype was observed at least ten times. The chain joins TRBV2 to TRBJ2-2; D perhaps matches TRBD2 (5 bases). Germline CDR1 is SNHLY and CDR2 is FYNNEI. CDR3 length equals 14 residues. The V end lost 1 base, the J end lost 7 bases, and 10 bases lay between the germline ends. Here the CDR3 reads CASSEGTSIGELFF. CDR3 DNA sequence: TGTGCCAGCAGTGAAGGGACTTCCATCGGGGAGCTGTTTTTT.

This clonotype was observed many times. CDR3 protein: CASTFRGRSDTEAFF. The CDR3 DNA is TGTGCCAGTACCTTCCGGGGCAGGTCGGACACTGAAGCTTTCTTT. The J gene is TRBJ1-1, the V gene TRBV19; D is possibly TRBD1 (5 bases). Trimming took off 7 bases at V and 3 bases at J, with 18 bases between the two ends. Germline CDR1 reads LNHDA; CDR2 reads SQIVND (reference sequence). The CDR3 sequence is 15 residues long.

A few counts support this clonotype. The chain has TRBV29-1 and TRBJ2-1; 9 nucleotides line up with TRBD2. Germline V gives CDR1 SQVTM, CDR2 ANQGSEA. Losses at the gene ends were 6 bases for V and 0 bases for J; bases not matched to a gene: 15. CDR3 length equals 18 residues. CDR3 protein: CSVLLAGGQRSSYNEQFF. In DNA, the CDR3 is TGCAGCGTCCTTCTGGCGGGAGGGCAAAGGAGCTCCTACAATGAGCAGTTCTTC.

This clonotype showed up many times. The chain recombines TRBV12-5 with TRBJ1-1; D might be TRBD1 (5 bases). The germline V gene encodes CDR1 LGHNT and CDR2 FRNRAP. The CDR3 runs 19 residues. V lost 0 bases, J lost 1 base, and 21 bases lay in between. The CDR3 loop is CASGLVRGDRFYGNTEAFF. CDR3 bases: TGTGCTAGTGGTTTGGTACGAGGCGACAGATTTTATGGGAACACTGAAGCTTTCTTT.

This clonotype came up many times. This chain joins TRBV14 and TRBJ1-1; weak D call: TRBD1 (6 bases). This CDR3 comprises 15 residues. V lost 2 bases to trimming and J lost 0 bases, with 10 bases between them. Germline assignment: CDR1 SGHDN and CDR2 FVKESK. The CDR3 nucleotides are TGTGCCAGCAGCCAACAGACAGGAATGAACACTGAAGCTTTCTTT. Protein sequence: CASSQQTGMNTEAFF.

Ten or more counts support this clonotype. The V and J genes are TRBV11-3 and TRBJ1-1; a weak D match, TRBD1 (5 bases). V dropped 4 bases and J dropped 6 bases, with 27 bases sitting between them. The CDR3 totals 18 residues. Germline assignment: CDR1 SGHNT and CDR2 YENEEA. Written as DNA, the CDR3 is TGTGCCAGCAGCTCATACAGACCGGGACTCCCTCCGTTCGCTGAAGCTTTCTTT. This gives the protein CASSSYRPGLPPFAEAFF.

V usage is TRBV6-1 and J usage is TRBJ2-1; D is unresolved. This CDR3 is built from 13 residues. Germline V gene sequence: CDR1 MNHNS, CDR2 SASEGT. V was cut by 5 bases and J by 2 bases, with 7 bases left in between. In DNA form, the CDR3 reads TGTGCCAGCAGTCAGATAGCCTACAATGAGCAGTTCTTC. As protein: CASSQIAYNEQFF.

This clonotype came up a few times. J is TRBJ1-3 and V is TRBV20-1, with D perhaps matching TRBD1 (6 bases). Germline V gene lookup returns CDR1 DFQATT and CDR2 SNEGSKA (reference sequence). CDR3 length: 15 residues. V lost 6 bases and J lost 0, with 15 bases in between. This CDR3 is CSALPGTLSGNTIYF. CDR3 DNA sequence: TGCAGTGCCCTCCCCGGGACACTCTCTGGAAACACCATATATTTT.

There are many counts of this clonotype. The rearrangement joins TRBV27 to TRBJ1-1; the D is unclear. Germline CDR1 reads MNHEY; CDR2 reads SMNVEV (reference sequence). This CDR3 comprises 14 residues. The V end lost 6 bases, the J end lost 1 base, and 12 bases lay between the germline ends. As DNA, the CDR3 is TGTGCCAGCAGAGGAGCAGGAGAGAACACTGAAGCTTTCTTT. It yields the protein CASRGAGENTEAFF.

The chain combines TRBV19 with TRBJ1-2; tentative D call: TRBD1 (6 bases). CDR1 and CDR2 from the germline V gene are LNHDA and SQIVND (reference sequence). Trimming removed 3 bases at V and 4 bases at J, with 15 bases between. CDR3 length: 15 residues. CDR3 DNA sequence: TGTGCCAGTAGTATTCGGGCAGGGGACGGCTATGGCTACACCTTC. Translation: CASSIRAGDGYGYTF.

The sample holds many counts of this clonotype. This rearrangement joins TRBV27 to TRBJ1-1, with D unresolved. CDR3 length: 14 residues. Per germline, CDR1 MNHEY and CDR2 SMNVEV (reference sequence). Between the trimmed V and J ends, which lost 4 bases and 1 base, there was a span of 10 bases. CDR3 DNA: TGTGCCAGCAGTTGGCGGACGGGGAACACTGAAGCTTTCTTT. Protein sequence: CASSWRTGNTEAFF.

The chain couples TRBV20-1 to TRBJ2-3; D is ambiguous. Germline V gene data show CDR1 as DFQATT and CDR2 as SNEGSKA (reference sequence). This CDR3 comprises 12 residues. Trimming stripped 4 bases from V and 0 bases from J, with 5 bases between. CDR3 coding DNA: TGCAGTGCTACCGCTAGCACAGATACGCAGTATTTT. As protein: CSATASTDTQYF.

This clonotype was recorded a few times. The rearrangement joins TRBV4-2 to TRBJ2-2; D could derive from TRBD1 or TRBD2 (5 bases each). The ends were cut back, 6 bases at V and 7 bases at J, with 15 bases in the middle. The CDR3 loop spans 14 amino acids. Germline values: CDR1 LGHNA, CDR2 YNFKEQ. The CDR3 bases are TGTGCCAGCAGAGCGATGGGGGAGAACGGGGAGCTGTTTTTT. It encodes CASRAMGENGELFF.

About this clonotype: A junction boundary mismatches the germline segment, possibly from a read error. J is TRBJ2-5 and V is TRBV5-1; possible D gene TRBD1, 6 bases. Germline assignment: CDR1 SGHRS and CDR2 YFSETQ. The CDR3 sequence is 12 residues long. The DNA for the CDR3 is TGCGTCAGCAGACCGACAGGAGAGACCCAGTACTTC. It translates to CVSRPTGETQYF.

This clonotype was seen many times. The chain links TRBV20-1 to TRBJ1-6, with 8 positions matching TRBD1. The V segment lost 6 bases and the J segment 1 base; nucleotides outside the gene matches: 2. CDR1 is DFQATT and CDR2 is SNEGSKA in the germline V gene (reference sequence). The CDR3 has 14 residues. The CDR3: CSAQGASYNSPLHF. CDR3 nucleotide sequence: TGCAGTGCCCAGGGGGCTTCCTATAATTCACCCCTCCACTTT.

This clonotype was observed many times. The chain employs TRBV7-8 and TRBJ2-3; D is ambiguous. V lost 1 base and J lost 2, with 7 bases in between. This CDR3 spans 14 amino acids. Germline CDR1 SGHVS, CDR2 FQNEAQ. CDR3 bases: TGTGCCAGCAGCTTAGGCGTGGTCACAGATACGCAGTATTTT. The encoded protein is CASSLGVVTDTQYF.

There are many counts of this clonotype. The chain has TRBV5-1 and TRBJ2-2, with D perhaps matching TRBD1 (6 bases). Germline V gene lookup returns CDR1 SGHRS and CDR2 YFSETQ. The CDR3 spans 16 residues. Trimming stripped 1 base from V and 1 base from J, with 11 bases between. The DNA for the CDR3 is TGCGCCAGCAGCTTGACTGGGGGCAGGAACACCGGGGAGCTGTTTTTT. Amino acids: CASSLTGGRNTGELFF.

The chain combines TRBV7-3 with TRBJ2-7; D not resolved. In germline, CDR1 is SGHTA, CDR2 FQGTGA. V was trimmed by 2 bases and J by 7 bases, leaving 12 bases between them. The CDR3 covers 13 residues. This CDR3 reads CASSLARPREQYV. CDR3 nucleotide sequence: TGTGCCAGCAGCTTAGCGCGACCTCGGGAGCAGTACGTC.

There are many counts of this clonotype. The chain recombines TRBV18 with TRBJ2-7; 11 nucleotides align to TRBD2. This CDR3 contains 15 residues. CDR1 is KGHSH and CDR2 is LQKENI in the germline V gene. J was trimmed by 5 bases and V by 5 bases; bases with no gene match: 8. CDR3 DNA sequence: TGTGCCAGCTCATCCAGGGGACTAGCGGAGGACGAGCAGTACTTC. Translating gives CASSSRGLAEDEQYF.

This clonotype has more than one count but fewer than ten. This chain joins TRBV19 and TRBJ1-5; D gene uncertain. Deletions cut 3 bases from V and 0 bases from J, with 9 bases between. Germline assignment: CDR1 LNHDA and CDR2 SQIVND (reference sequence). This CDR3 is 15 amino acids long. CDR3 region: CASSMQVRSNQPQHF. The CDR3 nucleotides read TGTGCCAGTAGTATGCAGGTCCGTAGCAATCAGCCCCAGCATTTT.

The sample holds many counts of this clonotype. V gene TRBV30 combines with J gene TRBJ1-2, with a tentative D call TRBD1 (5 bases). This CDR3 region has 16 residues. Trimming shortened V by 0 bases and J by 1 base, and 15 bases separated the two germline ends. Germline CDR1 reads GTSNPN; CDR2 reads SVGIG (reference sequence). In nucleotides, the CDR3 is TGTGCCTGGAGTGTCCCCCCAGGACATCTTAACTATGGCTACACCTTC. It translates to CAWSVPPGHLNYGYTF.

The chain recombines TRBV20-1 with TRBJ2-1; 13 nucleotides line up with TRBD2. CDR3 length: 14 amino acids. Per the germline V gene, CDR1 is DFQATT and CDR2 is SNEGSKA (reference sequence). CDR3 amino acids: CSVLGLAGPGEQFF. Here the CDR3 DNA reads TGCAGCGTCCTGGGACTAGCGGGACCAGGAGAGCAGTTCTTC.

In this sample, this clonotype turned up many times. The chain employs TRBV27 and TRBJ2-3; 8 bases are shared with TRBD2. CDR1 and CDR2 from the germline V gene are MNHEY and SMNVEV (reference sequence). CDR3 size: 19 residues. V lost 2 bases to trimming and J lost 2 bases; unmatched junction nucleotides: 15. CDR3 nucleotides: TGTGCCAGCAGTTTACGAACCCCGGGAGGGACCTCTGACACAGATACGCAGTATTTT. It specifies CASSLRTPGGTSDTDTQYF.

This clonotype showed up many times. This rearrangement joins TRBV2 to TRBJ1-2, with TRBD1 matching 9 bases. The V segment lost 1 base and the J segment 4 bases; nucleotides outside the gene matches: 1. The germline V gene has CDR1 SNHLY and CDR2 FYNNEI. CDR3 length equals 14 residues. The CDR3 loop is CASSEETGGYGYTF. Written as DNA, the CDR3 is TGTGCCAGCAGTGAAGAGACAGGGGGCTATGGCTACACCTTC.

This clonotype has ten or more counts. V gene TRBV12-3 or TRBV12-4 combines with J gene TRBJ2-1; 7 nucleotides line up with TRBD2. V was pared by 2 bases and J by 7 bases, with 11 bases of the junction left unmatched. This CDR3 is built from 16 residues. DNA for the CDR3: TGTGCCAGCAGTTTAAGAGGACCGGGAGGTCTAAATGAGCAGTTCTTC. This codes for CASSLRGPGGLNEQFF.

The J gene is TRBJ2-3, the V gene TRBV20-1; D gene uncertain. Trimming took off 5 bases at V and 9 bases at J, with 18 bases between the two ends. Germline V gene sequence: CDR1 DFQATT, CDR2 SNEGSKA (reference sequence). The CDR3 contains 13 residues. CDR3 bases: TGCAGTGCTCGCCAAGTGGCATGTGGCACGCAGTATTTT. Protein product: CSARQVACGTQYF.

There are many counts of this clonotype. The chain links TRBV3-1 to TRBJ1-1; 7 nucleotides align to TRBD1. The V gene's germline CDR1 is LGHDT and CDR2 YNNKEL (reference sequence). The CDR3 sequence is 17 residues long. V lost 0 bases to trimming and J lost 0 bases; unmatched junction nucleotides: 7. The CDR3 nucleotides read TGTGCCAGCAGCCAAGATAAGGGACAGAGTCTGAACACTGAAGCTTTCTTT. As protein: CASSQDKGQSLNTEAFF.